These 28 T cell receptor beta chains were sequenced from one sample in a study of blood T cells in healthy people across ages. The authors ran a second PCR of about 6 to 12 cycles using a sample-barcoded 5' primer and a J-beta primer mix. TCRdb re-derived calls from the 5' RACE reads in MiXCR, one entry per CDR3 protein. This table has around 1.5 million distinct CDR3 sequences, 59% appearing once. Sequencing used blood. Receptor source: a young man in good health.

The rearrangement joins TRBV2 to TRBJ1-2; 7 bases match TRBD1. V shed 1 base, J shed 7 bases, and the junction held 9 bases outside the gene matches. Germline lookup yields CDR1 SNHLY and CDR2 FYNNEI. The CDR3 spans 15 residues. The CDR3 region has the DNA TGTGCCAGCAGTGAAGATAGGGGGCGTTTCCGTGGCTACACCTTC. Residues: CASSEDRGRFRGYTF.

The V and J genes are TRBV18 and TRBJ2-5, with D possibly TRBD1 on 6 matching bases. Germline V lookup: CDR1 KGHSH, CDR2 LQKENI. Trimming took off 4 bases at V and 5 bases at J, with 14 bases between the two ends. The CDR3 is 14 residues long. The DNA for the CDR3 is TGTGCCAGCTCACGAGACAGGCCCCGGGAGACCCAGTACTTC. Protein product: CASSRDRPRETQYF.

The J gene is TRBJ2-7, the V gene TRBV4-1; 7 nucleotides line up with TRBD1. The CDR3 is 14 residues long. V lost 4 bases, J lost 6 bases, and 9 bases stayed unmatched. CDR1 and CDR2 (germline): MGHRA, YSYEKL. This CDR3 is CASSLRQGWGEQYF. For the CDR3, the DNA is TGCGCCAGCAGCCTTAGACAGGGTTGGGGCGAGCAGTACTTC.

V and J are TRBV9 and TRBJ2-6; D remains unclear. The CDR3 extends over 19 amino acids. With 0 bases removed from V and 0 bases from J, the gap between germline ends came to 16 bases. Germline V CDR1 and CDR2: SGDLS, YYNGEE. The CDR3: CASSVEPPARFSGANVLTF. The CDR3 DNA reads TGTGCCAGCAGCGTAGAGCCGCCGGCCCGCTTCTCTGGGGCCAACGTCCTGACTTTC.

V is TRBV12-3 or TRBV12-4 and J is TRBJ1-1; D unclear. The CDR3 runs to 12 residues. V was shortened by 6 bases and J by 6 bases, with 11 bases between the two germline ends. CDR3 sequence (DNA): TGTGCCAGCAGCACTCGCGGGCCTGAAGCTTTCTTT. Translation: CASSTRGPEAFF.

The chain recombines TRBV12-3 or TRBV12-4 with TRBJ1-1, with 8 bases lining up with TRBD1. CDR3 length: 14 amino acids. The trim removed 5 bases at V and 7 bases at J, leaving 9 bases unmatched. The CDR3 sequence: CASSLRQGLNEAFF. In nucleotides, the CDR3 is TGTGCCAGCAGTCTGCGACAGGGGTTGAATGAAGCTTTCTTT.

The rearrangement uses TRBV29-1 and TRBJ2-1; 10 nucleotides align to TRBD2. The V segment lost 5 bases and the J segment 0 bases; nucleotides outside the gene matches: 10. The germline V gene has CDR1 SQVTM and CDR2 ANQGSEA. The CDR3 runs to 17 residues. In DNA form, the CDR3 reads TGCAGCGTTCCGCTGAGTCCTAGCGGGGGCTCCTACAATGAGCAGTTCTTC. Translated, it gives CSVPLSPSGGSYNEQFF.

Worth noting for this clonotype: Relative to the germline gene, one junction end is altered; a read error may explain this. This sequence joins TRBV5-1 and TRBJ2-3; D perhaps matches TRBD2 (5 bases). Germline V lookup: CDR1 SGHRS, CDR2 YFSETQ. There are 14 residues in the CDR3. The CDR3 nucleotides read TGTGCCAGCAGCTTAGTAGAGGGAACAGATACGCAGTATTTT. Translation gives CASSLVEGTDTQYF.

The V gene is TRBV27, the J gene TRBJ2-1; 9 bases agree with TRBD2. Germline V gene sequence: CDR1 MNHEY, CDR2 SMNVEV (reference sequence). Trimming at V came to 4 bases and at J to 0 bases, leaving 7 bases not matched to a gene. The length of the CDR3 is 17 residues. CDR3 region: CASSSLLAGSSYNEQFF. DNA of the CDR3: TGTGCCAGCAGTTCCCTTCTAGCGGGGAGCTCCTACAATGAGCAGTTCTTC.

This clonotype was observed a few times. The chain couples TRBV11-2 to TRBJ2-7; 9 positions match TRBD1. CDR1 is SGHAT and CDR2 is FQNNGV in the germline V gene. J lost 3 bases, V lost 6 bases, and 12 bases had no gene match. The CDR3 has 16 residues. The chain's CDR3 is CASSTTAGQGIYEQYF. The CDR3 nucleotides read TGTGCCAGCAGTACAACCGCGGGACAGGGAATCTACGAGCAGTACTTC.

The gene calls are TRBV12-3 or TRBV12-4 and TRBJ2-5, with TRBD2 matching over 9 bases. The CDR3 runs to 16 residues. The junction had 10 bases not matched to a gene; V was cut back by 3 bases and J by 5 bases. The CDR3: CASSFLRGRADETQYF. The CDR3, as DNA: TGTGCCAGCAGTTTCCTTCGCGGGAGGGCCGATGAGACCCAGTACTTC.

CDR3 protein: CASSLGATTQETQYF. The CDR3 nucleotides read TGTGCCAGCAGCTTGGGGGCAACCACACAAGAGACCCAGTACTTC. This sequence joins TRBV5-5 and TRBJ2-5; D remains unclear. V was cut by 0 bases and J by 2 bases, with 11 bases left in between. CDR3 length: 15 residues. Germline V lookup: CDR1 SGHKS, CDR2 YYEKEE (reference sequence).

The V gene is TRBV12-3 or TRBV12-4, the J gene TRBJ2-1; TRBD1 is a possible D gene (6 bases). The CDR3 is 13 residues long. V was trimmed by 6 bases and J by 6 bases, leaving 12 bases between them. The CDR3 DNA is TGTGCCAGCAGGTTACAGGGATCCAATGAGCAGTTCTTC. Translation: CASRLQGSNEQFF.

The chain is built from TRBV14 and TRBJ2-7; D call uncertain. With 0 bases removed from V and 2 bases from J, the gap between germline ends came to 14 bases. The germline V gene has CDR1 SGHDN and CDR2 FVKESK. The CDR3 runs 16 residues. Here the CDR3 DNA reads TGTGCCAGCAGCCAAGAGGGCCGCCGCGCGGCCTACGAGCAGTACTTC. This translates into CASSQEGRRAAYEQYF.

The J gene is TRBJ2-7, the V gene TRBV6-5; TRBD1 might be the D (8 bases). V lost 8 bases to trimming and J lost 3 bases, with 17 bases between them. CDR3 size: 14 residues. CDR1 is MNHEY and CDR2 is SVGAGI in the germline V gene. CDR3 region: CASGRDRSHYEQYF. The CDR3 DNA reads TGTGCCAGCGGGAGGGACAGGTCCCACTACGAGCAGTACTTC.

Points on this clonotype: At one end the junction does not follow the germline gene, possibly because of a read error. The V gene is TRBV7-7, the J gene TRBJ2-4; maybe TRBD1 (6 bases). The CDR3 is 20 amino acids. Looked up from germline, CDR1 is SSHAT and CDR2 is FNYEAQ (reference sequence). Here the CDR3 reads CASSFWGQGLFCRAKNIQYF. The CDR3 nucleotides read TGTGCTAGCAGCTTTTGGGGGCAGGGCCTATTTTGTAGAGCCAAAAACATTCAGTACTTC.

This chain links TRBV7-8 with TRBJ2-5; TRBD2 aligns across 10 bases. This CDR3 has 17 amino acids. V was clipped by 5 bases and J by 1 base; unmatched bases: 10. Germline assignment: CDR1 SGHVS and CDR2 FQNEAQ. The CDR3 DNA is TGTGCCAGCAGCCAGGGGGTAGCGGGGGGATTCCAAGAGACCCAGTACTTC. Translated, it gives CASSQGVAGGFQETQYF.

The chain's CDR3 is CASSLSGRSNTGELFF. The CDR3 nucleotides read TGCGCCAGCAGCCTTAGCGGGAGGTCGAACACCGGGGAGCTGTTTTTT. The chain joins TRBV5-1 to TRBJ2-2, with 10 bases that match TRBD2. V trimming: 4 bases; J trimming: 0 bases; junction bases outside the gene matches: 3. Germline-derived CDR1 and CDR2 are SGHRS and YFSETQ. The CDR3 is 16 residues long.

This clonotype was recorded at least ten times. The V and J genes are TRBV3-1 and TRBJ2-6; D may be TRBD2 (6 bases). Germline V gene sequence: CDR1 LGHDT, CDR2 YNNKEL (reference sequence). CDR3 length: 19 amino acids. Trimming cost V 0 bases and J 0 bases, with 15 bases left between them. The CDR3: CASSQEIISGVSGANVLTF. In DNA form, the CDR3 reads TGTGCCAGCAGCCAAGAAATAATCTCGGGGGTCTCTGGGGCCAACGTCCTGACTTTC.

The chain links TRBV7-8 to TRBJ2-5; unclear D gene. The CDR3 has 16 residues. The germline CDR1 and CDR2 sequences are SGHVS and FQNEAQ. V was cut by 0 bases and J by 2 bases, with 13 bases left in between. In DNA form, the CDR3 reads TGTGCCAGCAGCTTAGCATCGGCAGGCGAACAAGAGACCCAGTACTTC. It yields the protein CASSLASAGEQETQYF.

The chain recombines TRBV6-1 with TRBJ1-5; 7 nucleotides line up with TRBD1. Germline lookup yields CDR1 MNHNS and CDR2 SASEGT. Unmatched junction bases numbered 12, after V lost 9 bases and J lost 7 bases. This CDR3 has 14 amino acids. Here the CDR3 reads CASYEGAGTQPQHF. In DNA, the CDR3 is TGTGCCAGTTATGAGGGGGCAGGGACCCAGCCCCAGCATTTT.

This clonotype appeared a few times. The chain employs TRBV7-9 and TRBJ1-5; 9 bases map to TRBD1. CDR1 and CDR2 from the germline V gene are SEHNR and FQNEAQ (reference sequence). The CDR3 has 15 residues. V gave up 5 bases and J gave up 7 bases; unmatched junction bases: 9. The CDR3: CASSPYRTGDQPQHF. In DNA form, the CDR3 reads TGTGCCAGCAGCCCCTATAGGACAGGGGACCAGCCCCAGCATTTT. Supplemented by reference TRBV7-9 and TRBJ1-5, the full variable domain reads DTGVSQNPRHKITKRGQNVTFRCDPISEHNRLYWYRQTLGQGPEFLTYFQNEAQLEKSRLLSDRFSAERPKGSFSTLEIQRTEQGDSAMYLCASSPYRTGDQPQHFGDGTRLSIL.

This clonotype was seen a handful of times. The gene calls are TRBV6-2 or TRBV6-3 and TRBJ2-1; D call uncertain. This CDR3 comprises 16 residues. Germline V gives CDR1 MNHEY, CDR2 SVGEGT. The germline V and J ends were trimmed by 0 bases and 0 bases, with 9 bases remaining between them. The CDR3 sequence: CASSYSTGDSYNEQFF. The CDR3 DNA is TGTGCCAGCAGTTACTCCACCGGAGACTCCTACAATGAGCAGTTCTTC.

With respect to this clonotype: Germline is not matched at one junction end, which may reflect a read error. V gene TRBV25-1 combines with J gene TRBJ2-3; the D call may be TRBD1 or TRBD2 (5 bases each). Germline V CDR1 and CDR2: MGHDK, SYGVNS. CDR3 length equals 14 residues. CDR3 nucleotide sequence: TGTGCCAGCAGTGAAAGAGGGGAGACAGATACGCGGTATTTT. Protein: CASSERGETDTRYF.

J is TRBJ2-3 and V is TRBV6-9; D call uncertain. This CDR3 spans 12 amino acids. Trimming pared 7 bases from V and 1 base from J, leaving 6 bases between. Germline assignment: CDR1 MNHGY and CDR2 SVAAGI. The CDR3 is CASKNGTDTQYF. CDR3 nucleotides: TGTGCCAGCAAAAACGGCACAGATACGCAGTATTTT.

V usage is TRBV5-1 and J usage is TRBJ2-7; 7 bases align to TRBD2. V lost 0 bases and J lost 3; bases outside the gene matches: 6. Germline V CDR1 and CDR2: SGHRS, YFSETQ. This CDR3 spans 15 amino acids. In nucleotides, the CDR3 is TGCGCCAGCAGCTTGGTCCTAGCGGACTTCTACGAGCAGTACTTC. This sequence encodes CASSLVLADFYEQYF.

The chain has TRBV6-5 and TRBJ2-4, with 12 nucleotides matching TRBD1. The assigned J gene may be wrong: the sequence end matches TRBJ2-7 better. Germline-derived CDR1 and CDR2 are MNHEY and SVGAGI. The CDR3 sequence is 21 residues long. CDR3 loop: CASSYFTLGDRGQSRDYEQYF. CDR3 coding DNA: TGTGCCAGCAGTTACTTCACCTTGGGGGACAGGGGGCAGAGTAGGGACTACGAGCAGTACTTC.

A few counts support this clonotype. The rearrangement uses TRBV20-1 and TRBJ2-5; 8 bases map to TRBD1. V trimming: 1 base; J trimming: 2 bases; junction bases outside the gene matches: 0. This CDR3 contains 13 residues. Looked up from germline, CDR1 is DFQATT and CDR2 is SNEGSKA (reference sequence). CDR3 protein: CSARGTGQETQYF. The CDR3 DNA follows: TGCAGTGCTAGAGGGACAGGGCAAGAGACCCAGTACTTC.